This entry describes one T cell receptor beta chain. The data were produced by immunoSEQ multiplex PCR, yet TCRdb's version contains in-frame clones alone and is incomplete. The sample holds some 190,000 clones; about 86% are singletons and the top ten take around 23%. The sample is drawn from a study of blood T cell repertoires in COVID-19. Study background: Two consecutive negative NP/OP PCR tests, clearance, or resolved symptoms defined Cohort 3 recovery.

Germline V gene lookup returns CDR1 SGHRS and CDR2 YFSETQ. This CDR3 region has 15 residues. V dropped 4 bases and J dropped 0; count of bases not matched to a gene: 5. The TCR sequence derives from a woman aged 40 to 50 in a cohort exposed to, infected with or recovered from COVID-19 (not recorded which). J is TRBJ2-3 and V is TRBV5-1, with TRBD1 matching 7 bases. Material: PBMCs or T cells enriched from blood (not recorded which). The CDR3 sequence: CASSDTGVSTDTQYF. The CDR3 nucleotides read TGCGCCAGCAGCGATACAGGGGTTAGCACAGATACGCAGTATTTT.